This T cell receptor beta chain derives from a study of blood T cells in healthy people across ages. J lost 4 bases, V lost 11 bases, and 4 bases had no gene match. The CDR3 runs to 12 residues. CDR1 and CDR2 from the germline V gene are MNHNY and SVGAGI (reference sequence). The second PCR ran about 6 to 12 cycles with a sample-barcoded 5' primer and J-beta primers. TCRdb reanalysed the 5' RACE reads using MiXCR and keeps one entry per CDR3 protein. The sample gives 1 million or so distinct CDR3 sequences, around 43% of which show up once; under 20% is in the top ten. This chain links TRBV6-6 with TRBJ2-3; 9 nucleotides agree with TRBD1. The sequenced material came from blood. The sequence was obtained from an older woman in good health. The CDR3: CAGRTGADTQYF. For the CDR3, the DNA is TGTGCCGGCCGGACAGGGGCAGATACGCAGTATTTT.